Listed below are T cell receptor beta chains from one sample, sequenced in a study of T cell responses to AZD1222 COVID-19 vaccine. Here immunoSEQ multiplex PCR was the method, and the copy in TCRdb shows in-frame clones only, minus some. The table records around 60,000 clones, over 80% of them present only once. The input for sequencing was peripheral blood, taken 28 days after the second dose of the MenACWY control vaccine. These receptors were taken from an adult who received the MenACWY meningococcal vaccine as a control. CDR3s leave out the opening cysteine and the closing phenylalanine or tryptophan. The order of the fields is J gene, CDR3 length, V gene, CDR3 protein.

j_gene: TRBJ1-2; len: 11; v_gene: TRBV29-1; CDR3aa: SVVKGSSYGYT
j_gene: TRBJ2-5; len: 11; v_gene: TRBV7-9; CDR3aa: ASSPRWAEGQY
j_gene: TRBJ1-5; len: 13; v_gene: TRBV7-2; CDR3aa: ASSFGQGWNQPQH
j_gene: TRBJ2-5; len: 12; v_gene: TRBV27; CDR3aa: ASSLVGLGETQY
j_gene: TRBJ1-1; len: 10; v_gene: TRBV27; CDR3aa: ASSPDRIEAF
j_gene: TRBJ1-5; len: 15; v_gene: TRBV24-1; CDR3aa: ATSDSRLPVPNQPQH
j_gene: TRBJ1-6; len: 12; v_gene: TRBV19; CDR3aa: ASTPRGELSPLH
j_gene: TRBJ1-1; len: 12; v_gene: TRBV5-1; CDR3aa: ASSLEGGNTEAF
j_gene: TRBJ2-7; len: 11; v_gene: TRBV3-1/TRBV3-2; CDR3aa: ASSPVGGSEQY
j_gene: TRBJ1-3; len: 14; v_gene: TRBV13; CDR3aa: ASSPAGKDSGNTIY
j_gene: TRBJ2-1; len: 11; v_gene: TRBV6-2/TRBV6-3; CDR3aa: ASSPGPYHEQF
j_gene: TRBJ1-4; len: 13; v_gene: TRBV7-9; CDR3aa: ASSFPRQGVEKLF
j_gene: TRBJ1-4; len: 12; v_gene: TRBV6-2/TRBV6-3; CDR3aa: ASSYKGKNEKLF
j_gene: TRBJ2-5; len: 12; v_gene: TRBV7-2; CDR3aa: ASSPGQGGETQY
j_gene: TRBJ1-1; len: 12; v_gene: TRBV19; CDR3aa: ASLSTGENTEAF
j_gene: TRBJ2-5; len: 13; v_gene: TRBV29-1; CDR3aa: SVELPQGKQETQY
j_gene: TRBJ1-5; len: 11; v_gene: TRBV19; CDR3aa: ASSIAVNQPQH
j_gene: TRBJ1-2; len: 10; v_gene: TRBV5-5; CDR3aa: ASSLYLDGYT
j_gene: TRBJ2-1; len: 16; v_gene: TRBV24-1; CDR3aa: ATSETPTSGRGNNEQF
j_gene: TRBJ2-3; len: 16; v_gene: TRBV15; CDR3aa: ATSRDQERADHLNTQY
j_gene: TRBJ1-6; len: 13; v_gene: TRBV6-5; CDR3aa: ASSRVTGVRSPLH
j_gene: TRBJ1-5; len: 11; v_gene: TRBV10-3; CDR3aa: AIRDPGTETQH
j_gene: TRBJ2-1; len: 15; v_gene: TRBV29-1; CDR3aa: SAWTSGRPSSYNEQF
j_gene: TRBJ1-5; len: 12; v_gene: TRBV10-3; CDR3aa: AISDGRGTQPQH
j_gene: TRBJ2-1; len: 12; v_gene: TRBV7-2; CDR3aa: ASRLQSSYNEQF
j_gene: TRBJ2-5; len: 13; v_gene: TRBV7-9; CDR3aa: ASSFRLSGQETQY
j_gene: TRBJ1-2; len: 12; v_gene: TRBV28; CDR3aa: AMGPPGPSGGYT
j_gene: TRBJ1-6; len: 10; v_gene: TRBV19; CDR3aa: ATGQGNSPLH
j_gene: TRBJ1-3; len: 14; v_gene: TRBV28; CDR3aa: ASSLTGAASGNTIY
j_gene: TRBJ1-2; len: 10; v_gene: TRBV5-1; CDR3aa: ASSTTGNGYT
j_gene: TRBJ2-3; len: 13; v_gene: TRBV28; CDR3aa: ASSGLASPTDTQY
j_gene: TRBJ2-1; len: 11; v_gene: TRBV7-9; CDR3aa: ASSSGLYNEQF
j_gene: TRBJ2-1; len: 13; v_gene: TRBV29-1; CDR3aa: SVGNRDSPYNEQF
j_gene: TRBJ2-1; len: 13; v_gene: TRBV11-2; CDR3aa: ASTGLASSYNEQF
j_gene: TRBJ2-2; len: 12; v_gene: TRBV19; CDR3aa: ASQDRGLIGELF
j_gene: TRBJ2-1; len: 10; v_gene: TRBV4-3; CDR3aa: ASSQGHNEQF
j_gene: TRBJ1-2; len: 10; v_gene: TRBV12-3/TRBV12-4; CDR3aa: ASSFGVAGYT
j_gene: TRBJ1-4; len: 11; v_gene: TRBV12-3/TRBV12-4; CDR3aa: ASSPRPGEKLF
j_gene: TRBJ2-2; len: 15; v_gene: TRBV28; CDR3aa: ASSLPLAGAGVVELF
j_gene: TRBJ1-3; len: 12; v_gene: TRBV19; CDR3aa: ASSIEGAGNTIY
j_gene: TRBJ1-3; len: 14; v_gene: TRBV7-2; CDR3aa: ASSSATAPSGNTIY
j_gene: TRBJ2-2; len: 15; v_gene: TRBV11-2; CDR3aa: ASSWGRGRGVTGELF
j_gene: TRBJ2-7; len: 11; v_gene: TRBV5-6; CDR3aa: ASRDSGAYEQY
j_gene: TRBJ1-4; len: 12; v_gene: TRBV6-5; CDR3aa: ASRQGGIQEKLF
j_gene: TRBJ2-3; len: 13; v_gene: TRBV14; CDR3aa: ASSQFEGRTDTQY
j_gene: TRBJ2-7; len: 13; v_gene: TRBV28; CDR3aa: ASNPDRGESYEQY
j_gene: TRBJ1-1; len: 10; v_gene: TRBV10-2; CDR3aa: ASSESNTEAF